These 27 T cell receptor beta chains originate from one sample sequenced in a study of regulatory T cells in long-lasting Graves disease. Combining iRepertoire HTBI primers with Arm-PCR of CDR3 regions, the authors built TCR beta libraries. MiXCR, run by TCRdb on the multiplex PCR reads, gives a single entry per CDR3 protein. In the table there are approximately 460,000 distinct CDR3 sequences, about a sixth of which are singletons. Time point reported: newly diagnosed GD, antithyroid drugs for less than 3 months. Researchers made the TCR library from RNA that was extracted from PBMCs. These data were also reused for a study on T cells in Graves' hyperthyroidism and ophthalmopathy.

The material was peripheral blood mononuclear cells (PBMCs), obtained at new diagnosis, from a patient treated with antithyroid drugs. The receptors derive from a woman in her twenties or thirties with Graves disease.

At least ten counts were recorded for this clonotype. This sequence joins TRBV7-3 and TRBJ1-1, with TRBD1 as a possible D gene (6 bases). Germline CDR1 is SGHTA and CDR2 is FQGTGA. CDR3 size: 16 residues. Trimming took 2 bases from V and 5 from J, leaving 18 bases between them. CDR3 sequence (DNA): TGTGCCAGCAGCTTACGACCAGGGGACCCCGCGACTGAAGCTTTCTTT. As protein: CASSLRPGDPATEAFF.

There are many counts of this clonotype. CDR3 sequence: CASSFKGVNTEAFF. CDR3 in DNA: TGTGCCAGCAGTTTCAAGGGGGTGAACACTGAAGCTTTCTTT. V usage is TRBV27 and J usage is TRBJ1-1; tentatively, D is TRBD1 (6 bases). The CDR3 has 14 amino acids. The V end was cut by 3 bases, the J end by 0 bases, with 8 bases between. CDR1 is MNHEY and CDR2 is SMNVEV in the germline V gene (reference sequence).

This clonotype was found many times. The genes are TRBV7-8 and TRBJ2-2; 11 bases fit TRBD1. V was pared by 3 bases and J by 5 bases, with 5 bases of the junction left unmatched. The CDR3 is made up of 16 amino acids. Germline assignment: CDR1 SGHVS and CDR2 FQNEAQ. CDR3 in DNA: TGTGCCAGCAGCTTCACCGGGACAGGGGGTACCGGGGAGCTGTTTTTT. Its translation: CASSFTGTGGTGELFF.

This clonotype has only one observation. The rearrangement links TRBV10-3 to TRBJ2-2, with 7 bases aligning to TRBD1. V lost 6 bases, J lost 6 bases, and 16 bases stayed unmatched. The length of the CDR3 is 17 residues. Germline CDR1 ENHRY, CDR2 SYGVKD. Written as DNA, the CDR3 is TGTGCCATCAGACCAAGCATGAGACAGGGTAGGGCCGGGGAGCTGTTTTTT. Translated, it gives CAIRPSMRQGRAGELFF.

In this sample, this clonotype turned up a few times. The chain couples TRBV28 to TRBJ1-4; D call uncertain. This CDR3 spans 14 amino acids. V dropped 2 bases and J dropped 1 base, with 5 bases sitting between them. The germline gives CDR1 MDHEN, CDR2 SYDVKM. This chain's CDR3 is CASSLTQTNEKLFF. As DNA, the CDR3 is TGTGCCAGCAGTTTAACCCAAACTAATGAAAAACTGTTTTTT.

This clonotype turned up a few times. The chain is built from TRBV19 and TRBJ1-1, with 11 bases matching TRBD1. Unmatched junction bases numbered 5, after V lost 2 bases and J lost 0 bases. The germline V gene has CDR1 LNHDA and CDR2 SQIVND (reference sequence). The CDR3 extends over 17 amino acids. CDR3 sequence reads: CASSIPGQGVLNTEAFF. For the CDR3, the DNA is TGTGCCAGTAGTATACCGGGACAGGGGGTTTTGAACACTGAAGCTTTCTTT.

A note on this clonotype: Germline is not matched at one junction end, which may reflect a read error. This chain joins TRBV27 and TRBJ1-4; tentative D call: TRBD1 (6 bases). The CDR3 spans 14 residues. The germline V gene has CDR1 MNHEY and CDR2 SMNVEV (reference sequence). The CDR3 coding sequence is TGTGCCAGCAGTTTTACAGGGCTCGATGAAAGACTGTTTTTT. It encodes CASSFTGLDERLFF.

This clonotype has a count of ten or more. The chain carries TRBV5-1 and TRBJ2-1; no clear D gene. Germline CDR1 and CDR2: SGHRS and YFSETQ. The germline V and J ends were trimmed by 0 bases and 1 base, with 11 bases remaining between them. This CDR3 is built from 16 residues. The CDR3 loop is CASSLGVLRSYNEQFF. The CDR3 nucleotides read TGCGCCAGCAGCTTGGGAGTGCTCAGGTCCTACAATGAGCAGTTCTTC.

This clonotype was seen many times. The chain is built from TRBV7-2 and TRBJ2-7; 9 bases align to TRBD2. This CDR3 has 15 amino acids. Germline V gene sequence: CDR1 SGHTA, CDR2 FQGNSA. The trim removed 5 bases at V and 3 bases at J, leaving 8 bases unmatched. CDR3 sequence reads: CASSGGGLAVYEQYF. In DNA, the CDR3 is TGTGCCAGCAGCGGAGGGGGACTAGCCGTCTACGAGCAGTACTTC.

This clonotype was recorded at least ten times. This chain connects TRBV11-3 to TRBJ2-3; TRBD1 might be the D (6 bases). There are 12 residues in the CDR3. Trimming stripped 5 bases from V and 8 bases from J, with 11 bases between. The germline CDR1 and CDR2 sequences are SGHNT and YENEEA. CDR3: CASSHRDGTQYF. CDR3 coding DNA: TGTGCCAGCAGCCACAGGGACGGTACGCAGTATTTT.

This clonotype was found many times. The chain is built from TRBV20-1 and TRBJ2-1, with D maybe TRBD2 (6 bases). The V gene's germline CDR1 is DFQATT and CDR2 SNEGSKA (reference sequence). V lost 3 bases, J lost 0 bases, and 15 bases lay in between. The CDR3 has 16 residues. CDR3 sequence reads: CSASISGESSYNEQFF. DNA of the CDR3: TGCAGTGCTAGTATTTCGGGGGAGAGCTCCTACAATGAGCAGTTCTTC.

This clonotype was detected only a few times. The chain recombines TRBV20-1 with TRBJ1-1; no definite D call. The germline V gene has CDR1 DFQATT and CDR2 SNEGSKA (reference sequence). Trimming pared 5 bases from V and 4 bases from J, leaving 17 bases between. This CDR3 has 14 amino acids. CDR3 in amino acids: CSAPLYAVGTEAFF. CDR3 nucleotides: TGCAGTGCTCCCCTGTACGCGGTAGGCACTGAAGCTTTCTTT.

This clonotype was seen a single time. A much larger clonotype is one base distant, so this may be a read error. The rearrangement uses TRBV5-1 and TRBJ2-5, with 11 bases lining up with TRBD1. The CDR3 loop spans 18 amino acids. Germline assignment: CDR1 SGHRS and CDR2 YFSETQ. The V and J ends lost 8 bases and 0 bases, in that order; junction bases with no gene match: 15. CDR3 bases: TGCGCCAGTAGACGGACAGGGGGCAAGCATCCTTACCAAGAGACCCAGTACTTC. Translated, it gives CASRRTGGKHPYQETQYF.

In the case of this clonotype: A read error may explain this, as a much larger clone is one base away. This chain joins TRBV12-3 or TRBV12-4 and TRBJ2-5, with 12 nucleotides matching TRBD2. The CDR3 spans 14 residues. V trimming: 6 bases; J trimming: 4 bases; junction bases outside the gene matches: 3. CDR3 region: CASSTGLAGETQYF. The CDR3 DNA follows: TGTGCCAGCAGCACGGGACTAGCGGGAGAGACCCAGTACTTC.

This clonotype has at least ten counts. The CDR3 spells CASSPISPGMNTEAFF. The CDR3 DNA is TGTGCCAGCTCACCTATCTCACCGGGCATGAACACTGAAGCTTTCTTT. The rearrangement uses TRBV18 and TRBJ1-1; D ambiguous. From germline, CDR1 is KGHSH and CDR2 LQKENI. The CDR3 consists of 16 residues. V lost 3 bases, J lost 0 bases, and 14 bases lay in between.

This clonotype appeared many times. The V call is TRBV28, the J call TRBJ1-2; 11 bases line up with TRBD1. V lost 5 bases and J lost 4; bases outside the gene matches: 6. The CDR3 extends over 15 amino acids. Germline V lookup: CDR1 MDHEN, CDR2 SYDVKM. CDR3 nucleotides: TGTGCCAGCAGTCCCGGGGACAGGGGGACCTATGGCTACACCTTC. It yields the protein CASSPGDRGTYGYTF.

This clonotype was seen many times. CDR3 nucleotide sequence: TGTGCCTCATCCCGGGAACCCCAGCATTTT. This encodes CASSREPQHF. This sequence joins TRBV24-1 and TRBJ1-5, with no clear D. Germline lookup yields CDR1 KGHDR and CDR2 SFDVKD. Trimming cost V 12 bases and J 10 bases, with 12 bases left between them. The CDR3 runs to 10 residues.

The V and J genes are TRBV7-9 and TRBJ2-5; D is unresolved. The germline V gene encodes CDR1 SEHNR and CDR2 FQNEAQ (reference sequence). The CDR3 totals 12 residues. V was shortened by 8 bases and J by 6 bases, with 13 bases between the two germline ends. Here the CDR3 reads CASQALGQTQYF. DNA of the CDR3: TGTGCCAGCCAGGCACTTGGACAGACCCAGTACTTC. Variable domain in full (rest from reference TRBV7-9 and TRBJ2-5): DTGVSQNPRHKITKRGQNVTFRCDPISEHNRLYWYRQTLGQGPEFLTYFQNEAQLEKSRLLSDRFSAERPKGSFSTLEIQRTEQGDSAMYLCASQALGQTQYFGPGTRLLVL.

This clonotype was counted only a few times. The chain's CDR3 is CASSYTGPTGELFF. CDR3 sequence (DNA): TGTGCCAGCAGTTACACCGGACCCACCGGGGAGCTGTTTTTT. The rearrangement uses TRBV6-5 and TRBJ2-2, with D unresolved. This CDR3 is built from 14 residues. Germline values: CDR1 MNHEY, CDR2 SVGAGI. V shed 2 bases and J shed 4 bases, with 8 bases lying between them.

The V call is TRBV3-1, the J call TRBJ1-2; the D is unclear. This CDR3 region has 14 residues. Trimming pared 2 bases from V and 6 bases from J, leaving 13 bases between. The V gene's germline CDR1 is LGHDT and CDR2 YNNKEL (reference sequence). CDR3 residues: CASSQRDTGHGYTF. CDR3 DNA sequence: TGTGCCAGCAGCCAAAGGGATACCGGACATGGCTACACCTTC.

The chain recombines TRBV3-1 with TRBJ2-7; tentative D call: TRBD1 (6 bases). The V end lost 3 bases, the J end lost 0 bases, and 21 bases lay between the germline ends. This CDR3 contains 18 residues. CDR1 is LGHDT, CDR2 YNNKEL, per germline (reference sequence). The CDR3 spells CASSHSAYNRVHSYEQYF. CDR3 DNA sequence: TGTGCCAGCAGCCATTCAGCCTACAACAGGGTCCACTCCTACGAGCAGTACTTC.

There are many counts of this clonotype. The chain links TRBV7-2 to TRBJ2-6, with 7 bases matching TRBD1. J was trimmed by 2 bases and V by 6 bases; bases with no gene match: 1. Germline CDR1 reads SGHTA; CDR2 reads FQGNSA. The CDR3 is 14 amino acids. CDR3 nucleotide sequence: TGTGCCAGCAGAGGGACAGCTGGGGCCAACGTCCTGACTTTC. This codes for CASRGTAGANVLTF. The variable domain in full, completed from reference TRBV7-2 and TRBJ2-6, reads GAGVSQSPSNKVTEKGKDVELRCDPISGHTALYWYRQSLGQGLEFLIYFQGNSAPDKSGLPSDRFSAERTGGSVSTLTIQRTQQEDSAVYLCASRGTAGANVLTFGAGSRLTVL.

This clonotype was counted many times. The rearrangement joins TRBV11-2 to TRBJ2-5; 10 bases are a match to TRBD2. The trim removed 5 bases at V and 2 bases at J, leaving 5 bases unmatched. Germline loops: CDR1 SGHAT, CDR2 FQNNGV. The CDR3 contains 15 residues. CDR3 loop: CASSRTSGAQETQYF. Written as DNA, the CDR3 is TGTGCCAGCAGCCGGACTAGCGGAGCGCAAGAGACCCAGTACTTC.

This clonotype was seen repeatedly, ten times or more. CDR3 residues: CASSRDRLHSPLHF. CDR3 nucleotide sequence: TGTGCCAGCAGTCGGGACAGACTACATTCACCCCTCCACTTT. The rearrangement joins TRBV28 to TRBJ1-6; 7 bases are a match to TRBD1. Germline V CDR1 and CDR2: MDHEN, SYDVKM. The CDR3 loop spans 14 amino acids. V trimming: 5 bases; J trimming: 8 bases; junction bases outside the gene matches: 6.

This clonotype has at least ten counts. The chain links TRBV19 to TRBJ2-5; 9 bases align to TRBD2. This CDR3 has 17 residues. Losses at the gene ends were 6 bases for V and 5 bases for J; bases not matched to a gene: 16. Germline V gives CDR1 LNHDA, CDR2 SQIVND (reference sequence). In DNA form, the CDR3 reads TGTGCCAGTAGGGATGGGGGCGGCGGGAGGGCCGCGGAGACCCAGTACTTC. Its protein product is CASRDGGGGRAAETQYF.

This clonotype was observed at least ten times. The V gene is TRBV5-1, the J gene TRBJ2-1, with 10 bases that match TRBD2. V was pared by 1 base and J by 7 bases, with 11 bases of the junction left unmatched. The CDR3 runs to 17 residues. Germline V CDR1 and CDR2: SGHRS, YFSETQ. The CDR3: CASSLRFASGSRNEQFF. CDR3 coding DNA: TGCGCCAGCAGCTTGAGGTTCGCTAGCGGGAGTCGAAATGAGCAGTTCTTC.

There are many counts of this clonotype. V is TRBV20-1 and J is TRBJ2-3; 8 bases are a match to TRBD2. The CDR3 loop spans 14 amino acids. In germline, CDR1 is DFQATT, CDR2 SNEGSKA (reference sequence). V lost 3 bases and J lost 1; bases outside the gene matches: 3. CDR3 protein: CSASVLAGTDTQYF. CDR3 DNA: TGCAGTGCTAGTGTACTAGCGGGCACAGATACGCAGTATTTT.